The 23 T cell receptor beta chains listed next were all sequenced from one sample in a study of blood T cell repertoires in COVID-19. Repertoires were generated with immunoSEQ multiplex PCR, while TCRdb's copy carries only in-frame clones and drops some. The profile shows about 150,000 clones, roughly four fifths of them singletons. Sequenced input: peripheral blood. The receptors stem from a human donor with acute or convalescent COVID-19. The donor label of this sample is uncertain.

This rearrangement joins TRBV7-6 to TRBJ1-1; D remains unclear. Germline V gives CDR1 SGHVS, CDR2 FNYEAQ. V was pared by 5 bases and J by 4 bases, with 5 bases between. There are 11 residues in the CDR3. The CDR3 DNA reads as TGTGCCAGCAGCATCGGCACTGAAGCTTTCTTT. Translation: CASSIGTEAFF.

This clone was observed once. The chain links TRBV30 to TRBJ1-4; 7 bases are a match to TRBD1. This CDR3 region has 14 residues. Germline lookup yields CDR1 GTSNPN and CDR2 SVGIG (reference sequence). V lost 2 bases to trimming and J lost 4 bases; unmatched junction nucleotides: 4. CDR3 DNA sequence: TGTGCCTGGAGTCCGGGACAGTATAATGAAAAACTGTTTTTT. Protein product: CAWSPGQYNEKLFF.

This sequence joins TRBV7-9 and TRBJ1-2, with D possibly being TRBD1 (5 bases). Germline V lookup: CDR1 SEHNR, CDR2 FQNEAQ (reference sequence). Trimming shortened V by 4 bases and J by 8 bases, and 14 bases separated the two germline ends. The CDR3 is made up of 13 amino acids. The CDR3, as DNA: TGTGCCAGCAGCTATCCCGGGGGTGGCGGCTACACCTTC. Its protein product is CASSYPGGGGYTF.

CDR3 sequence (DNA): TGTGCCAGCAGCCAATTACTAGCGGGGGGGCTTGATACGCAGTATTTT. This gives the protein CASSQLLAGGLDTQYF. The chain combines TRBV14 with TRBJ2-3; 13 bases line up with TRBD2. With 2 bases clipped from V and 6 bases from J, the junction kept 5 bases outside the gene matches. Germline loops: CDR1 SGHDN, CDR2 FVKESK. This CDR3 spans 16 amino acids.

This clone has only a few counts. V usage is TRBV6-5 and J usage is TRBJ1-6; D uncertain. Deletions cut 8 bases from V and 9 bases from J, with 14 bases between. The germline V gene has CDR1 MNHEY and CDR2 SVGAGI. CDR3 length: 13 residues. The CDR3 here is CASLRGSGSPLHF. CDR3 nucleotide sequence: TGTGCCAGCCTCCGTGGCTCGGGTTCACCCCTCCACTTT.

The genes are TRBV2 and TRBJ1-3; D is unclear. CDR1 is SNHLY, CDR2 FYNNEI, per germline. This CDR3 contains 18 residues. V was clipped by 4 bases and J by 0 bases, with 19 bases between them. The CDR3 DNA is TGTGCCAGCAGTGTGAGTTCTAGGCCGTCGCTCTCTGGAAACACCATATATTTT. As protein: CASSVSSRPSLSGNTIYF.

V is TRBV7-2 and J is TRBJ2-7, with 8 bases fitting TRBD2. The CDR3 has 15 residues. CDR1 is SGHTA, CDR2 FQGNSA, per germline. V gave up 5 bases and J gave up 3 bases; unmatched junction bases: 9. CDR3 protein: CASSLSGGANYEQYF. The CDR3 DNA sequence: TGTGCCAGCAGCCTATCCGGGGGGGCGAACTACGAGCAGTACTTC.

The V call is TRBV2, the J call TRBJ2-7; the D is unclear. CDR1 is SNHLY, CDR2 FYNNEI, per germline. The CDR3 runs 13 residues. Trimming took 3 bases from V and 3 from J, leaving 9 bases between them. The DNA for the CDR3 is TGTGCCAGCAGTGAGGGCAGTTTCTACGAGCAGTACGTC. Residues: CASSEGSFYEQYV.

This clone has at least ten counts. This rearrangement joins TRBV4-1 to TRBJ1-2; the D gene is possibly TRBD1 (6 bases). The CDR3 consists of 15 residues. Germline V gene sequence: CDR1 MGHRA, CDR2 YSYEKL. V was shortened by 1 base and J by 2 bases, with 11 bases between the two germline ends. The CDR3 DNA sequence: TGCGCCAGCAGCCAAGTGATTCAGGGGAACTATGGCTACACCTTC. It encodes CASSQVIQGNYGYTF.

The rearrangement uses TRBV7-8 and TRBJ2-1, with D possibly matching TRBD1 (5 bases). The CDR3 runs to 13 residues. Germline V CDR1 and CDR2: SGHVS, FQNEAQ. Trimming removed 5 bases from V and 4 bases from J, with 9 bases in between. In DNA, the CDR3 is TGTGCCAGCAGCCGCAGGGTATACAATGAGCAGTTCTTC. Translating gives CASSRRVYNEQFF. The full variable domain, completed using reference TRBV7-8 and TRBJ2-1, is GAGVSQSPRYKVAKRGQDVALRCDPISGHVSLFWYQQALGQGPEFLTYFQNEAQLDKSGLPSDRFFAERPEGSVSTLKIQRTQQEDSAVYLCASSRRVYNEQFFGPGTRLTVL.

A single count supports this clone. J is TRBJ2-7 and V is TRBV6-1; D might be TRBD2 (6 bases). Germline V CDR1 and CDR2: MNHNS, SASEGT. Trimming stripped 2 bases from V and 3 bases from J, with 17 bases between. The CDR3 has 16 amino acids. The DNA of the CDR3 is TGTGCCAGCAGTGAATTAGTTGGAGGGGTTCGCTACGAGCAGTACTTC. Translating it yields CASSELVGGVRYEQYF.

The rearrangement uses TRBV10-3 and TRBJ2-1; D is possibly TRBD2 (6 bases). Trimming pared 7 bases from V and 0 bases from J, leaving 13 bases between. The germline gives CDR1 ENHRY, CDR2 SYGVKD. The CDR3 runs to 15 residues. The CDR3 here is CAIKGGETSYNEQFF. The CDR3 region has the DNA TGTGCCATCAAAGGCGGGGAAACCTCCTACAATGAGCAGTTCTTC.

This clone was picked up a small number of times. V usage is TRBV19 and J usage is TRBJ1-1, with no clear D. Germline loops: CDR1 LNHDA, CDR2 SQIVND (reference sequence). The CDR3 is made up of 13 amino acids. V gave up 4 bases and J gave up 1 base, with 7 bases separating them. The DNA for the CDR3 is TGTGCCAGTAGTAAGGAGGGGAACACTGAAGCTTTCTTT. The encoded protein is CASSKEGNTEAFF.

The chain links TRBV7-9 to TRBJ1-1; D not resolved. The CDR3 extends over 13 amino acids. The germline V gene has CDR1 SEHNR and CDR2 FQNEAQ (reference sequence). Trimming took off 4 bases at V and 2 bases at J, with 8 bases between the two ends. The CDR3 region has the DNA TGTGCCAGCAGCTCCACAGTAAACACTGAAGCTTTCTTT. Its protein is CASSSTVNTEAFF.

This chain links TRBV30 with TRBJ2-1; the match to TRBD2 covers 7 bases. This CDR3 is 13 amino acids long. Trimming at V came to 4 bases and at J to 5 bases, leaving 5 bases not matched to a gene. The germline V gene has CDR1 GTSNPN and CDR2 SVGIG (reference sequence). CDR3: CAWTRGSNNEQFF. The CDR3 coding sequence is TGTGCCTGGACCCGCGGGAGTAACAATGAGCAGTTCTTC.

This chain connects TRBV4-1 to TRBJ2-5, with 12 bases fitting TRBD2. The germline gives CDR1 MGHRA, CDR2 YSYEKL. V lost 1 base, J lost 1 base, and 7 bases stayed unmatched. The CDR3 sequence is 18 residues long. The CDR3 sequence is CASSQGWTSGDFQETQYF. CDR3 nucleotides: TGCGCCAGCAGCCAAGGATGGACTAGCGGGGATTTCCAAGAGACCCAGTACTTC.

The chain combines TRBV6-5 with TRBJ1-1; no clear D gene. Deletions cut 8 bases from V and 5 bases from J, with 6 bases between. Germline V lookup: CDR1 MNHEY, CDR2 SVGAGI. CDR3 length equals 10 residues. Written as DNA, the CDR3 is TGTGCCAGCGGAGTAACTGAAGCTTTCTTT. Translating it yields CASGVTEAFF.

V gene TRBV18 combines with J gene TRBJ1-1; unclear D gene. The germline gives CDR1 KGHSH, CDR2 LQKENI. CDR3 length: 15 amino acids. V gave up 3 bases and J gave up 1 base, with 12 bases separating them. This chain's CDR3 is CASSPPGTQNTEAFF. The CDR3 bases are TGTGCCAGCTCACCCCCAGGTACGCAGAACACTGAAGCTTTCTTT.

V usage is TRBV10-2 and J usage is TRBJ2-1; possible D gene TRBD2, 6 bases. Germline lookup yields CDR1 WSHSY and CDR2 SAAADI. CDR3 size: 14 residues. V lost 6 bases and J 0 bases, leaving 9 bases between the germline ends. CDR3 coding DNA: TGCGCCAGCAGCGACGGGAGCTCCTACAATGAGCAGTTCTTC. Its protein product is CASSDGSSYNEQFF.

The chain joins TRBV7-9 to TRBJ2-1, with 8 positions matching TRBD2. J was trimmed by 9 bases and V by 5 bases; bases with no gene match: 9. Germline CDR1 reads SEHNR; CDR2 reads FQNEAQ (reference sequence). The CDR3 sequence is 14 residues long. DNA for the CDR3: TGTGCCAGCAGCCGCTCGGGGGGGCATCGTGAGCAGTTCTTC. It translates to CASSRSGGHREQFF.

This clone occurred a few times. This rearrangement joins TRBV14 to TRBJ1-1; no clear D. This CDR3 has 15 residues. V shed 0 bases and J shed 0 bases, with 8 bases lying between them. Germline loops: CDR1 SGHDN, CDR2 FVKESK. The CDR3 reads CASSQDPGMNTEAFF. The CDR3 DNA follows: TGTGCCAGCAGCCAAGATCCGGGGATGAACACTGAAGCTTTCTTT.

The chain recombines TRBV5-4 with TRBJ1-2; 10 nucleotides align to TRBD1. Germline CDR1 and CDR2: SGHNT and YYREEE (reference sequence). V gave up 4 bases and J gave up 3 bases; unmatched junction bases: 12. The CDR3 sequence is 17 residues long. CDR3 in DNA: TGTGCCAGCAGCCTCGGGGACAGGGGAGATAAGGACTATGGCTACACCTTC. This encodes CASSLGDRGDKDYGYTF. The whole variable domain, filled in from reference TRBV5-4 and TRBJ1-2, reads ETGVTQSPTHLIKTRGQQVTLRCSSQSGHNTVSWYQQALGQGPQFIFQYYREEENGRGNFPPRFSGLQFPNYSSELNVNALELDDSALYLCASSLGDRGDKDYGYTFGSGTRLTVV.

With regard to this clone: It may be a read error: a sequence one base away is much more abundant. V usage is TRBV19 and J usage is TRBJ1-4; D unclear. The germline gives CDR1 LNHDA, CDR2 SQIVND (reference sequence). The CDR3 has 15 residues. The CDR3 region has the DNA TGTACCAGTAGTATCGGAGGCGGGCGAAATGAAAAACTGTTTTTT. Residues: CTSSIGGGRNEKLFF.